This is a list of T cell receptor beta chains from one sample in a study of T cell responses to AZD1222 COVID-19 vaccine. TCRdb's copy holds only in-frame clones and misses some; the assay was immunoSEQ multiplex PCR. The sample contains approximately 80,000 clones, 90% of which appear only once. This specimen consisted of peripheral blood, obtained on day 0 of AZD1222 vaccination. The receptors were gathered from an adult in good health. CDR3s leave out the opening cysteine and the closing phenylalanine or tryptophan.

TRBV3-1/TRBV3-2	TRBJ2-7	ASSQGHRSYEQY
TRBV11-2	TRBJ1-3	ASSLRVSGYFLGGNTIY
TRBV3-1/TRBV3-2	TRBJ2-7	ASSLGQGARYEQY
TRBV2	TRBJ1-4	ASMPRWITSYEKLF
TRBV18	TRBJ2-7	ASSPIGGYEQY
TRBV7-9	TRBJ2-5	ASSLPDGGPETQY
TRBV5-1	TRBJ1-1	ASSPPRLTEAF
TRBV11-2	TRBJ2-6	ASSLAGLGANVLT
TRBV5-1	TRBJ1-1	ASRYSTEAF
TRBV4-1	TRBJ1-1	ASTLRGSLNTEAF
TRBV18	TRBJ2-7	ASSPNGGYEQY
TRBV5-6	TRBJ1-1	ASSGGQTIEAF
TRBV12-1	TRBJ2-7	ASSQKRLMNYEQY
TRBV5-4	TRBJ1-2	ASSFSVGGNYGYT
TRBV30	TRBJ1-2	AWGDRNYGYT
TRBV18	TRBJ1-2	ASSRPGTGESDGYT
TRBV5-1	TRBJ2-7	ASSSLRDEQY
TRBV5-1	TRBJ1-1	ASSGDRGRIPTTEAF
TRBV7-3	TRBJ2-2	ASSRGPDSGELF
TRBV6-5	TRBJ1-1	ASSSGPGLHTEAF
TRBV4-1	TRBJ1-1	ASSQEGRTTLSTF
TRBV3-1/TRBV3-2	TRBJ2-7	ASSQGTSGGPNPYEQY
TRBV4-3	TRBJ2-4	ASSHLTGAKNIQY
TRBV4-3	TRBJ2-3	ASSQKYPEGGNTQY
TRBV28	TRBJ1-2	ASSFLRVNYGYT
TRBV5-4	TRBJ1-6	ASRDVAVTSSYNSPLH
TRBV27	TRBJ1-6	ASSLSQGTSSPLH
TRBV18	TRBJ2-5	ASSPGETQY
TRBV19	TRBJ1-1	ASSPRTGVNTEAF
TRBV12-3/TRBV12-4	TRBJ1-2	ASSLGTRD
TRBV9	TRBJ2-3	ASSVAGAGTMNTQY
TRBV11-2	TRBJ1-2	ASSPKGYGPGGYT
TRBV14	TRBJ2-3	ASSRKRPAGVTDTQY
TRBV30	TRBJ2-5	AWSTGVETQY
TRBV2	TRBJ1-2	ASSGGGRVRRYGYT
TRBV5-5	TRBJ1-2	ASSVQVEVT
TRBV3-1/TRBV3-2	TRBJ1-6	ASSQGTGHYSPLH
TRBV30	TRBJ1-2	AWDGFGQANYGYT
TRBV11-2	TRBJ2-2	ASMEINTGELF
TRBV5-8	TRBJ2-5	ASSLLRGGPPETQY
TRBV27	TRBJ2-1	ATCTRIRNEQF
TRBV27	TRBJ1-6	ASSLWQVGSYNSPLH